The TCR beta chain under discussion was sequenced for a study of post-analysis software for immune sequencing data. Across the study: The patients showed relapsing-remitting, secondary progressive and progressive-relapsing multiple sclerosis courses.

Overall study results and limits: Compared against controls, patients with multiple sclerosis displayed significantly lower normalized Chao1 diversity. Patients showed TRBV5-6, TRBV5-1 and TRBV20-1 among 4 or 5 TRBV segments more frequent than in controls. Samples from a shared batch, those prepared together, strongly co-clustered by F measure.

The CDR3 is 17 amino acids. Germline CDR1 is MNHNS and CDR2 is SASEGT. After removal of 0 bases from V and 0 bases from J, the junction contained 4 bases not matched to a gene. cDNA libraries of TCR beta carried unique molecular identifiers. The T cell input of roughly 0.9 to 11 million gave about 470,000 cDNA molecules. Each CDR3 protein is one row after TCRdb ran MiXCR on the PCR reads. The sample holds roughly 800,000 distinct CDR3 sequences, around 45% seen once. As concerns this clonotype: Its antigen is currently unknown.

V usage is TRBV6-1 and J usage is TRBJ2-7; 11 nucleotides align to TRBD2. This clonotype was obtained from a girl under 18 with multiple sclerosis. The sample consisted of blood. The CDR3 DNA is TGTGCCAGCAGTGAAGCGGGTAGCGGGAGGGCCTCCTACGAGCAGTACTTC. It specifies CASSEAGSGRASYEQYF.